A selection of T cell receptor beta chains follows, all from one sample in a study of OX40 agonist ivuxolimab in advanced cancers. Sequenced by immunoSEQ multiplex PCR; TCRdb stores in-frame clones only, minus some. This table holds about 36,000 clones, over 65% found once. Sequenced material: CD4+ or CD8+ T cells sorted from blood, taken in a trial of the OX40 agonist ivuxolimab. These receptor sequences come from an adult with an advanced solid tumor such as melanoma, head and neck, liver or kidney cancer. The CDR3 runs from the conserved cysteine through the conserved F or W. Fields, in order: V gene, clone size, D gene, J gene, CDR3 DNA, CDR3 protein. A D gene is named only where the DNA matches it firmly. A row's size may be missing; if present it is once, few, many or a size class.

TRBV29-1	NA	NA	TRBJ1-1	TGCAGCGTTGAGGGCGGGGGGCCTGAAGCTTTCTTT	CSVEGGGPEAFF
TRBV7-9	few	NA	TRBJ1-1	TGTGCCAGCAGGGGCCTGAGGACTGAAGCTTTCTTT	CASRGLRTEAFF
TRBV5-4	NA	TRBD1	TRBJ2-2	TGTGCCAGCAGCTTGGAACAGGGGGCGAACACCGGGGAGCTGTTTTTT	CASSLEQGANTGELFF
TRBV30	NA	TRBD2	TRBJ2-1	TGTGCCTGGAGTGAGGTAGCGGGGGTGTGGCAGTTCTTC	CAWSEVAGVWQFF
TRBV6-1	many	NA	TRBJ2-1	TGTGCCAGCAGTTGGTACAACAATGAGCAGTTCTTC	CASSWYNNEQFF
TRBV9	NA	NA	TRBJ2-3	TGTGCCAGCAGCGTAGAGGCGGGGAGGAACACAGATACGCAGTATTTT	CASSVEAGRNTDTQYF
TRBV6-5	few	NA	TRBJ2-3	TGTGCCAGCAGTTACTGGCGCACAGATACGCAGTATTTT	CASSYWRTDTQYF
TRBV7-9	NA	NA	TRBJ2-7	TGTGCCAGCAGCCCAGACCGAGCGGACGAGCAGTACTTC	CASSPDRADEQYF
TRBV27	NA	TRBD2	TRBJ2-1	TGTGCCAGCAGTCCCTTAGCGGGTAGCTCCTACAATGAGCAGTTCTTC	CASSPLAGSSYNEQFF
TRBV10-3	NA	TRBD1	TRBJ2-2	TGTGCCACCGGCGGACAGGGGGGAACGGGCGGGGAGCTGTTTTTT	CATGGQGGTGGELFF
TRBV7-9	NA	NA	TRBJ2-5	TGTGCCAGCAGCAGCCGGACAACTCTGGGGACCCAGTACTTC	CASSSRTTLGTQYF
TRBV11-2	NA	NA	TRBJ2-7	TGTGCCAGCAGCCAAGGGCCCCTTTACGAGCAGTACTTC	CASSQGPLYEQYF
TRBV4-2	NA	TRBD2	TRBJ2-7	TGTGCCAGCAGCCATACTAGCGGGGGGCTCTCCTACGAGCAGTACTTC	CASSHTSGGLSYEQYF
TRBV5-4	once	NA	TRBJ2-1	TGTGCCAGCAGCTTGGGAGGATATGAGCAGTTCTTC	CASSLGGYEQFF
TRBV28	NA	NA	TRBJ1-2	TGTGCCAGCAGTCTTATAGGGACGGGAGATGGCTACACCTTC	CASSLIGTGDGYTF
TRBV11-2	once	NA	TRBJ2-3	TGTGCCAGCAGCTTAGTTTTCCTAGAGCAGTATTTT	CASSLVFLEQYF
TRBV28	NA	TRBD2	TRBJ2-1	TGTGCCAGCAGTATCGGACTAGTAGTTCGCAATGAGCAGTTCTTC	CASSIGLVVRNEQFF
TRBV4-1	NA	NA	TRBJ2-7	TGCGCCAGCAGCCAAACACAGGGCTACGAGCAGTACTTC	CASSQTQGYEQYF
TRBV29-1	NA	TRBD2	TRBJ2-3	TGCAGCGTTGAAGATGGGGCTAGCGGGAGGTTCGATACGCAGTATTTT	CSVEDGASGRFDTQYF
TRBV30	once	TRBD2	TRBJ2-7	TGTGCCTGGAGTCTATCTAGCGGGATCTCCTACGAGCAGTACTTC	CAWSLSSGISYEQYF
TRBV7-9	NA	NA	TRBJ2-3	TGTGCCAGCAGCTTCTCCCTAGATACGCAGTATTTT	CASSFSLDTQYF
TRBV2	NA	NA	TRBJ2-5	TGTGCCAGCGGCAGCCCGGGACGACAAGAGACCCAGTACTTC	CASGSPGRQETQYF
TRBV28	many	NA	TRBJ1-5	TGTGCCAGCAGTTTCTTGACAGATTATAGCAATCAGCCCCAGCATTTT	CASSFLTDYSNQPQHF
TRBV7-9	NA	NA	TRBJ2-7	TGTGCCAGCAGCTACGGTAGCATTCATGAGCAGTACTTC	CASSYGSIHEQYF
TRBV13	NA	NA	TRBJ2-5	TGTGCCAGCAAGGAAGGGCTGAACCAAGAGACCCAGTACTTC	CASKEGLNQETQYF
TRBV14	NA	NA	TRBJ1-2	TGTGCCAGCAGCTACTCCAGCGGGGGTTGGGGCTACACCTTC	CASSYSSGGWGYTF
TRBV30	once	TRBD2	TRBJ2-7	TGTGCCTGGAGTCCGGGACTAGCGGGCTACGAGCAGTACTTC	CAWSPGLAGYEQYF
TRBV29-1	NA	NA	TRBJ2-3	TGCAGCGTTTTTGCCCCGGACGGAGGGAGCACAGATACGCAGTATTTT	CSVFAPDGGSTDTQYF
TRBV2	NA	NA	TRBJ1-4	TGTGCCACCCAGCGGGGTCCAACTAATGAAAAACTGTTTTTT	CATQRGPTNEKLFF
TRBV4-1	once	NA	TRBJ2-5	TGCGCCAGCAGCCAAGATTTAGTGTACCAAGAGACCCAGTACTTC	CASSQDLVYQETQYF
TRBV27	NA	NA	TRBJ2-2	TGTGCCAGCAATGATAACACCGGGGAGCTGTTTTTT	CASNDNTGELFF
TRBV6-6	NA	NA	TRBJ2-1	TGTGCCAGCAGTAACCCTGACCAACGGTACAATGAGCAGTTCTTC	CASSNPDQRYNEQFF
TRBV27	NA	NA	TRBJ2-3	TGTGCCAGCAGTCTATGGAGCACAGATACGCAGTATTTT	CASSLWSTDTQYF
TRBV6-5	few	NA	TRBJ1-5	TGTGCCAGCAGTTACTCTGTCCCTAGCAATCAGCCCCAGCATTTT	CASSYSVPSNQPQHF
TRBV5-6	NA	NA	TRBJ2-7	TGTGCCAGCAGCTTGGGCGGGGATTCCTACGAGCAGTACTTC	CASSLGGDSYEQYF
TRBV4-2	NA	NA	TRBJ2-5	TGTGCCAGCAGCCAAGAATTGGGTTCAGAGACCCAGTACTTC	CASSQELGSETQYF
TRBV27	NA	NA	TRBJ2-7	TGTGCCAGCAGTTTAACGGAGGGCCGATCGTATGAGCAGTACTTC	CASSLTEGRSYEQYF
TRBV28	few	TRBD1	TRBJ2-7	TGTGCCAGCAGTCCAGGGACAGGGAACTCCTACGAGCAGTACTTC	CASSPGTGNSYEQYF
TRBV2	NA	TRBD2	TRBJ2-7	TGTGCCAGCAGTGTAGGGACTAGCGGGGCGGCCTCCTACGAGCAGTACTTC	CASSVGTSGAASYEQYF
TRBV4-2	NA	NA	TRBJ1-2	TGTGCCAGCAGCCAAGAGCAGGCCCTGGGGAGTCCGGGCTACACCTTC	CASSQEQALGSPGYTF
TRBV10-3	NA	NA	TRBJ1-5	TGTGCCATCAGTGAGACAGGGTTTTTGAATCAGCCCCAGCATTTT	CAISETGFLNQPQHF
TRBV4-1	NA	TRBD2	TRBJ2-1	TGCGCCAGCAGCCAAGACGGGAGGGGGAACTACAATGAGCAGTTCTTC	CASSQDGRGNYNEQFF
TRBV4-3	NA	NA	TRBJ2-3	TGCGCCAGCAGCCAAGATCGCTTTGGCAGGGTAGCAGATACGCAGTATTTT	CASSQDRFGRVADTQYF
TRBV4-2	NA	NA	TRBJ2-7	TGTGCCAGCAGCTTAGGGGACACCTACGAGCAGTACTTC	CASSLGDTYEQYF
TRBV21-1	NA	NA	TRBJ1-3	TGTGCCAGCAGCAAAAGCCCGTCGGATTTCGAAAACACCATATATTTT	CASSKSPSDFENTIYF
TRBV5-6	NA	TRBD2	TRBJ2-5	TGTGCCAGCAGCTCCCTAGGACTAGCGGGGGATCAAGAGACCCAGTACTTC	CASSSLGLAGDQETQYF
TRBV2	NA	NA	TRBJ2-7	TGTGCCTCGCGAGGGGGAACTTCCTACGAGCAGTACTTC	CASRGGTSYEQYF
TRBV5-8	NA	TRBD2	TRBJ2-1	TGTGCCAGCAGCTTGGCGGGACTAGTTATTAATGAGCAGTTCTTC	CASSLAGLVINEQFF
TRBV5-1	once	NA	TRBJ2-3	TGCGCCAGCAGCGCGGCGATAGCCCGCGCAGATACGCAGTATTTT	CASSAAIARADTQYF
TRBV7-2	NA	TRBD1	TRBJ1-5	TGTGCCAGCAGCTTATACAGGGGCCCCCCGGGCAATCAGCCCCAGCATTTT	CASSLYRGPPGNQPQHF
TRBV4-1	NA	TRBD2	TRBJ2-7	TGCGCCAGCAGCCTCACTAGCGCGAGCTCCTACGAGCAGTACTTC	CASSLTSASSYEQYF
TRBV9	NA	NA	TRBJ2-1	TGTGCCAGCAGCGCGTCCGGGACTCCGACTACTTCCTACAATGAGCAGTTCTTC	CASSASGTPTTSYNEQFF
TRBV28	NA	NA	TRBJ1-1	TGTGCCAGCAGTTTTAGATACACTGAAGCTTTCTTT	CASSFRYTEAFF
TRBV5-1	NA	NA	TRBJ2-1	TGCGCCAGCAGCTTGGGCGGCAATGGGCAGTTCTTC	CASSLGGNGQFF
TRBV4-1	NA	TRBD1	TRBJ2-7	TGCGCCAGCAGCCAAGATCCCGACAGGGCATTTTACGAGCAGTACTTC	CASSQDPDRAFYEQYF